The clone carrying this TCR beta chain was picked up a small number of times. The antigen is unknown. The data stem from a study of T cells after yellow fever vaccination. The overall study: Researchers used SMART-Seq v4 Ultra Low Input to prepare fractions that had low cell numbers.

CDR3 length equals 14 residues. Germline CDR1 and CDR2: LNHDA and SQIVND (reference sequence). J gave up 0 bases and V 8 bases, and 7 bases lay outside the gene matches. General study findings and limits: The CD4 and CD8 compartments had a small share of their clonotypes in common.

Synthesis of TCR cDNA relied on 5'RACE template switching, which attached a universal primer site and UMIs. TCRdb reprocessed the 5' RACE reads with MiXCR, giving one entry per CDR3 protein. The data contain under 600,000 distinct CDR3 sequences, around an eighth of them singletons. This sequence originates from a man aged 25-45 years who received the YFV17D yellow fever vaccine. This sequence joins TRBV19 and TRBJ2-7; 7 nucleotides agree with TRBD1. Sequencing was performed on PBMCs, taken on the day of the yellow fever booster vaccination. Here the CDR3 DNA reads TGTGCCAGTGGGTCAGGGGGAACCTCCTACGAGCAGTACTTC. Protein: CASGSGGTSYEQYF.